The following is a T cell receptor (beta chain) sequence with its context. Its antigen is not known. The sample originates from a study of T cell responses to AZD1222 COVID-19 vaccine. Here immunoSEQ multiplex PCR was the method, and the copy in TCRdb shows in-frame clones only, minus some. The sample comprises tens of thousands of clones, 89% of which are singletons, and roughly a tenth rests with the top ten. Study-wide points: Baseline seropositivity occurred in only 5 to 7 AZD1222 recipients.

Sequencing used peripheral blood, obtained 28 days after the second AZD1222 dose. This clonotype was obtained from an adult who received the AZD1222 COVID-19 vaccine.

CDR3 sequence: CASSQGGVMSTEAFF. CDR3 nucleotide sequence: TGTGCCAGCAGCCAAGGGGGGGTAATGAGCACTGAAGCTTTCTTT. The chain joins TRBV3-1 (or the pseudogene TRBV3-2) to TRBJ1-1; D may be TRBD1 (5 bases). This CDR3 spans 15 amino acids. V lost 1 base to trimming and J lost 4 bases, with 13 bases between them. Germline V gene data show CDR1 as LGHDT and CDR2 as YNNKEL (reference sequence).